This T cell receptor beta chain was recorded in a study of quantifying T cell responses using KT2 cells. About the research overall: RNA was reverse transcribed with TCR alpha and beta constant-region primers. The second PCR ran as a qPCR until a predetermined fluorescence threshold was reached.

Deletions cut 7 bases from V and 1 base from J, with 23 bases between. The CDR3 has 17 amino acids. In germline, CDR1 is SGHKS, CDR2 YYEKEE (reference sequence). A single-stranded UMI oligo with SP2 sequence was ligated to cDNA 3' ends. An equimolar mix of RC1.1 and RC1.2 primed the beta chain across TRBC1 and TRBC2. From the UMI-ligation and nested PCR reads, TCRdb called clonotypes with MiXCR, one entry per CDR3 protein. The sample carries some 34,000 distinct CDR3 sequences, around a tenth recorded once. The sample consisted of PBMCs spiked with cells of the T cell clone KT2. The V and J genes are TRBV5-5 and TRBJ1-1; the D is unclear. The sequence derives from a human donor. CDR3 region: CASGPPGSAGRNTEAFF. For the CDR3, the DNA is TGTGCCAGCGGGCCCCCAGGTTCCGCGGGTAGGAACACTGAAGCTTTCTTT. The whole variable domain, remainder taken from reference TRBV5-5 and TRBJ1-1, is DAGVTQSPTHLIKTRGQQVTLRCSPISGHKSVSWYQQVLGQGPQFIFQYYEKEERGRGNFPDRFSARQFPNYSSELNVNALLLGDSALYLCASGPPGSAGRNTEAFFGQGTRLTVV.